The 6 T cell receptor beta chains presented below share a single source sample, sequenced in a study of T-cell reconstitution after alpha-beta-depleted transplantation in children. During its preparation, the TCRbeta library received unique molecular identifiers. MiXCR, applied by TCRdb to the PCR reads, yields one record per CDR3 protein. The sample shows tens of thousands of distinct CDR3 sequences, approximately 52% of them seen only once. The material sequenced was peripheral blood, taken before TCRalphabeta/CD19-depleted stem cell transplant. These receptors all stem from a boy under two years old with SCID, due to receive a stem cell transplant.

In its sample, this clonotype was seen a few times. V is TRBV29-1 and J is TRBJ1-1; the match to TRBD1 covers 7 bases. This CDR3 is built from 14 residues. After removal of 6 bases from V and 4 bases from J, the junction contained 11 bases not matched to a gene. Looked up from germline, CDR1 is SQVTM and CDR2 is ANQGSEA. The DNA for the CDR3 is TGCAGCGTCGAGCCCACAGGGGAGGGCACTGAAGCTTTCTTT. Amino acids: CSVEPTGEGTEAFF.

This clonotype was seen only a few times. This chain uses TRBV7-9 with TRBJ2-7, with D perhaps matching TRBD2 (6 bases). Germline assignment: CDR1 SEHNR and CDR2 FQNEAQ (reference sequence). V gave up 6 bases and J gave up 4 bases, with 16 bases separating them. This CDR3 is built from 14 residues. In nucleotides, the CDR3 is TGTGCCAGCAGTAACGAGGGAGGTCTGTACGAGCAGTACTTC. Encoded protein: CASSNEGGLYEQYF.

The rearrangement uses TRBV10-2 and TRBJ2-3; D unresolved. The CDR3 spans 12 residues. V lost 9 bases, J lost 3 bases, and 10 bases lay in between. The germline gives CDR1 WSHSY, CDR2 SAAADI. The CDR3 DNA sequence: TGCGCCAGTCACTTCGGGACAGATACGCAGTATTTT. Residues: CASHFGTDTQYF.

This clonotype was detected a few times. V usage is TRBV12-3 or TRBV12-4 and J usage is TRBJ1-1; D is ambiguous. This CDR3 has 15 residues. The V and J ends lost 6 bases and 0 bases respectively, with 14 bases between them. The CDR3 is CASRPSGRVNTEAFF. In nucleotides, the CDR3 is TGTGCCAGCAGACCCTCCGGACGGGTGAACACTGAAGCTTTCTTT.

This chain uses TRBV5-6 with TRBJ2-7; tentatively, D is TRBD1 or TRBD2 (5 bases each). Germline assignment: CDR1 SGHDT and CDR2 YYEEEE. This CDR3 is built from 16 residues. Trimming pared 0 bases from V and 4 bases from J, leaving 17 bases between. As DNA, the CDR3 is TGTGCCAGCAGCTTGGGCCAGGGACGAATGCTATACGAGCAGTACTTC. It codes for CASSLGQGRMLYEQYF.

This clonotype was observed a handful of times. V is TRBV12-3 or TRBV12-4 and J is TRBJ2-5; 7 bases align to TRBD2. The CDR3 runs to 15 residues. The ends lost 3 bases at V and 5 bases at J; junction bases unmatched: 9. This chain's CDR3 is CASSLGRGRGETQYF. The CDR3 DNA sequence: TGTGCCAGCAGTTTGGGTCGTGGGCGGGGGGAGACCCAGTACTTC.